This T cell receptor beta chain was sequenced in a study of cytomegalovirus exposure and HLA in healthy donors. Overall study findings and caveats: The classifier was said to identify cytomegalovirus status with high specificity and sensitivity. The authors enumerated over 150 TCR beta chains as linked to cytomegalovirus.

Details on this clone: The antigen remains undetermined.

This CDR3 is built from 15 residues. J gave up 1 base and V 5 bases, and 6 bases lay outside the gene matches. The germline V gene has CDR1 SEHNR and CDR2 FQNEAQ (reference sequence). Both 60 Vbeta primers and 13 Jbeta primers went into the PCR. Original handling: As a later analysis found, there were roughly 80 million unique TCR beta chains, of which roughly 11 million were shared. Clones were read by immunoSEQ multiplex PCR, and TCRdb kept only the in-frame ones, dropping some. V and J calls and clone size are given by that table; D and trimming were obtained from the DNA. Among 95,000 to 150,000 clones, around 69% were seen once, and the ten largest hold about 7.8%.

This sequence originates from a woman aged 35 to 49 in good health and CMV-seropositive. The sample consisted of PBMCs. The rearrangement uses TRBV7-9 and TRBJ2-5, with TRBD2 identical over 8 bases. CDR3 nucleotide sequence: TGTGCCAGCAGCCGTAGCGGGGCGAGCCAAGAGACCCAGTACTTC. It is translated as CASSRSGASQETQYF.